The 2 T cell receptor beta chains below were found in one sample sequenced in a study of regulatory T cells in long-lasting Graves disease. The sample's time point: persistent/refractory GD, antithyroid drugs over 5 years with positive TRAb. Extracted PBMC RNA gave rise to the TCR library. Both iRepertoire HTBI primers and Arm-PCR of CDR3 regions were used to build the TCR beta libraries. TCRdb processed the multiplex PCR reads anew with MiXCR; each CDR3 protein has one entry. The sample contains about 290,000 distinct CDR3 sequences, more than 20% of which appear only once. Material: peripheral blood mononuclear cells (PBMCs), obtained when the disease was refractory, from a patient treated with antithyroid drugs. All receptors come from a female donor with Graves disease.

Notes on this clonotype: A much larger clone lies one base from this, so it may be a read error. This chain links TRBV28 with TRBJ1-5; D is unresolved. Between the trimmed V and J ends, which lost 3 bases and 6 bases, there was a span of 9 bases. The CDR3 loop spans 13 amino acids. CDR1 and CDR2 (germline): MDHEN, SYDVKM. CDR3 nucleotide sequence: TGTGCCAGCAGTTTGGCGGGAATTCAGCCCCAGCATTTT. This codes for CASSLAGIQPQHF.

This chain connects TRBV12-3 or TRBV12-4 to TRBJ2-1; 10 positions agree with TRBD2. The CDR3 runs to 19 residues. The ends lost 4 bases at V and 2 bases at J; junction bases unmatched: 14. The CDR3 coding sequence is TGTGCCAGCAGTTCGGGACTAGCGCGCCCTCCCTGGCCCTACAATGAGCAGTTCTTC. This gives the protein CASSSGLARPPWPYNEQFF.